These T cell receptor beta chains were read from a single sample in a study of blood T cell repertoires in COVID-19. Profiling relied on immunoSEQ multiplex PCR, and the TCRdb table lists in-frame clones only, not all of them. The top ten hold under 2.5% of the sample, which has hundreds of thousands of clones, about 90% seen once. Sequences were obtained from PBMCs or T cells enriched from blood (not recorded which). The receptors shown here come from a woman aged 18-29 years who had recovered from COVID-19. The CDR3 runs from the conserved cysteine through the conserved F or W. Fields, in order: clone size, J gene, V gene, D gene, CDR3 protein, CDR3 DNA. A D gene is named only where the DNA matches it firmly. The size entry is marked missing in some rows and otherwise reads once, few, many or a size class.

- | TRBJ1-1 | TRBV27 | - | CASSRFPPGGTEAFF | TGTGCCAGCAGCCGTTTTCCCCCCGGGGGCACTGAAGCTTTCTTT
- | TRBJ1-2 | TRBV13 | TRBD1 | CASSLTMDRERDGYTF | TGTGCCAGCAGCTTAACGATGGACAGGGAGAGGGATGGCTACACCTTC
- | TRBJ2-3 | TRBV5-8 | TRBD2 | CASSHTSGRATSTDTQYF | TGTGCCAGCAGCCATACTAGCGGGAGGGCTACTAGCACAGATACGCAGTATTTT
- | TRBJ2-2 | TRBV4-3 | TRBD1 | CASSQDLQGAGELFF | TGCGCCAGCAGCCAAGATCTTCAGGGGGCTGGGGAGCTGTTTTTT
- | TRBJ2-3 | TRBV4-2 | - | CASSPIVPPSAGDDNTDTQYF | TGTGCCAGCAGCCCTATAGTCCCGCCTTCGGCGGGCGATGATAACACAGATACGCAGTATTTT
few | TRBJ1-1 | TRBV5-1 | - | CASFNQGYAEAFF | TGCGCCAGCTTCAATCAGGGGTACGCTGAAGCTTTCTTT
- | TRBJ2-7 | TRBV10-1 | TRBD1 | CASSGTGGDEQYF | TGCGCCAGCAGCGGGACAGGGGGGGACGAGCAGTACTTC
- | TRBJ1-5 | TRBV19 | - | CASSPTGRIQPQHF | TGTGCCAGTAGCCCCACGGGGAGGATTCAGCCCCAGCATTTT
- | TRBJ1-3 | TRBV6-5 | TRBD1 | CASSRQGESGNTIYF | TGTGCCAGCAGCCGACAGGGCGAATCTGGAAACACCATATATTTT
- | TRBJ1-2 | TRBV5-1 | TRBD1 | CASSSGGTASNYGYTF | TGCGCCAGCAGCTCTGGTGGGACAGCCTCTAACTATGGCTACACCTTC
- | TRBJ1-1 | TRBV5-5 | TRBD1 | CASSRQGSNTEAFF | TGTGCCAGCAGCCGACAGGGATCGAACACTGAAGCTTTCTTT
- | TRBJ2-7 | TRBV10-3 | - | CAIGTGGADEQYF | TGTGCCATCGGGACCGGCGGGGCCGACGAGCAGTACTTC
- | TRBJ2-7 | TRBV27 | - | CASSGANYEQYF | TGTGCCAGCAGCGGAGCAAACTACGAGCAGTACTTC
- | TRBJ1-5 | TRBV2 | TRBD1 | CASSDRDSSNQPQHF | TGTGCCAGCAGCGACAGGGACTCTAGCAATCAGCCCCAGCATTTT
- | TRBJ1-2 | TRBV10-3 | - | CAIAAHGGRDGYTF | TGTGCCATCGCCGCCCACGGAGGGAGGGATGGCTACACCTTC
- | TRBJ1-1 | TRBV5-1 | - | CASSPYQGEAFF | TGCGCCAGCAGTCCCTATCAGGGGGAAGCTTTCTTT
- | TRBJ2-1 | TRBV25-1 | - | CASAGGSSYNEQFF | TGTGCCAGCGCCGGAGGGAGCTCCTACAATGAGCAGTTCTTC
- | TRBJ2-1 | TRBV18 | TRBD1 | CASSPRDRDGFF | TGTGCCAGCTCACCGAGGGACAGGGACGGGTTCTTC
- | TRBJ1-2 | TRBV14 | - | CASSQARGNYGYTF | TGTGCCAGCAGCCAGGCCAGGGGTAACTATGGCTACACCTTC
- | TRBJ1-4 | TRBV9 | - | CASSPRAGNEKLFF | TGTGCCAGCAGCCCGAGGGCCGGTAATGAAAAACTGTTTTTT
- | TRBJ2-2 | TRBV7-8 | TRBD2 | CASSPMGLAGAGELFF | TGTGCCAGCAGCCCGATGGGACTAGCGGGGGCCGGGGAGCTGTTTTTT
- | TRBJ1-1 | TRBV2 | - | CASSDRGGGPEAFF | TGTGCCAGCAGTGATCGTGGTGGGGGCCCGGAAGCTTTCTTT
- | TRBJ2-2 | TRBV18 | - | CASSPESGSTGELFF | TGTGCCAGCTCACCGGAGTCAGGGTCCACCGGGGAGCTGTTTTTT